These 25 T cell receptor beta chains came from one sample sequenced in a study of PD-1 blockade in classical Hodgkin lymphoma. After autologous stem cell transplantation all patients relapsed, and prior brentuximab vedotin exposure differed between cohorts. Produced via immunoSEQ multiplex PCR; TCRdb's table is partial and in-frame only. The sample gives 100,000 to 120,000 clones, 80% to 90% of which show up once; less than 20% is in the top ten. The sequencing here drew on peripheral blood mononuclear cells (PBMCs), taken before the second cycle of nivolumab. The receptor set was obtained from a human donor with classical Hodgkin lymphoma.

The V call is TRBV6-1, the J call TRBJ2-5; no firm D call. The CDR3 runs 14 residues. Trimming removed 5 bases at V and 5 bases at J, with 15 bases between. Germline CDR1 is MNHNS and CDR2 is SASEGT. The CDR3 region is CASSLSLELETQYF. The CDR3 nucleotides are TGTGCCAGCAGTTTAAGTTTGGAACTGGAGACCCAGTACTTC.

DNA of the CDR3: TGCGCCAGCAGCCAAGACGAGGGAGGCTACAATGAGCAGTTCTTC. This encodes CASSQDEGGYNEQFF. This chain uses TRBV4-1 with TRBJ2-1; maybe TRBD2 (6 bases). The germline V and J ends were trimmed by 0 bases and 3 bases, with 9 bases remaining between them. Germline assignment: CDR1 MGHRA and CDR2 YSYEKL. This CDR3 comprises 15 residues.

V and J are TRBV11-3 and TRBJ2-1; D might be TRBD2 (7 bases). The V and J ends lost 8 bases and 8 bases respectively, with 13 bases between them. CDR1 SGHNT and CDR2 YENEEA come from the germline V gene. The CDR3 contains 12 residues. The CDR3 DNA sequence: TGTGCCAGCGGGGGGGCGGCGGATGAGCAGTTCTTC. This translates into CASGGAADEQFF.

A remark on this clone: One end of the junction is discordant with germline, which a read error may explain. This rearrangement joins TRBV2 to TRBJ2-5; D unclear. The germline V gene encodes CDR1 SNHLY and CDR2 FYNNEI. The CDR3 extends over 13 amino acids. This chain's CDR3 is CASSEGRKETQYF. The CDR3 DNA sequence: TGTGCCAGCAGCGAAGGCAGAAAAGAGACCCAGTACTTC. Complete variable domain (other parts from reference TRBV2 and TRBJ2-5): EPEVTQTPSHQVTQMGQEVILRCVPISNHLYFYWYRQILGQKVEFLVSFYNNEISEKSEIFDDQFSVERPDGSNFTLKIRSTKLEDSAMYFCASSEGRKETQYFGPGTRLLVL.

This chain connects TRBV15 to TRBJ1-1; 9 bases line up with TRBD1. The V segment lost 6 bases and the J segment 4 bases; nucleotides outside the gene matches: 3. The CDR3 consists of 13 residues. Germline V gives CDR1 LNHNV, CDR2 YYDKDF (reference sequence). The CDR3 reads CATRGTGTTEAFF. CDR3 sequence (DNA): TGTGCCACCAGGGGGACAGGGACCACTGAAGCTTTCTTT.

The CDR3 DNA sequence: TGTGCCAGCAGCCAAACAGGGAAAGCTTTCTTT. It translates to CASSQTGKAFF. V gene TRBV5-6 combines with J gene TRBJ1-1, with D possibly TRBD1 on 6 matching bases. The germline gives CDR1 SGHDT, CDR2 YYEEEE. The CDR3 covers 11 residues. With 4 bases removed from V and 9 bases from J, the gap between germline ends came to 10 bases.

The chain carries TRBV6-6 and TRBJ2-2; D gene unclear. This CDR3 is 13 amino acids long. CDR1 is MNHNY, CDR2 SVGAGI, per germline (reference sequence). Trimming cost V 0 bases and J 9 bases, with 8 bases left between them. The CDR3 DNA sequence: TGTGCCAGCAGTTACTCGTCAGAGCGGGAGCTGTTTTTT. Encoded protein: CASSYSSERELFF.

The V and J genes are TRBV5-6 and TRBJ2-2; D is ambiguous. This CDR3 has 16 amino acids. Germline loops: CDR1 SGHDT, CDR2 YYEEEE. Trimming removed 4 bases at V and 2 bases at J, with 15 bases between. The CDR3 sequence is CASSPQSGSNTGELFF. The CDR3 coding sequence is TGTGCCAGCAGCCCGCAATCGGGCAGTAACACCGGGGAGCTGTTTTTT.

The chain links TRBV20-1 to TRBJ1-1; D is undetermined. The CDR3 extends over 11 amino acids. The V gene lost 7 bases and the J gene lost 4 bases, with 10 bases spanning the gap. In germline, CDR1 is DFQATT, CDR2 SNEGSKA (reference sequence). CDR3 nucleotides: TGCAGTGGTCCGGACGGCACTGAAGCTTTCTTT. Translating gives CSGPDGTEAFF.

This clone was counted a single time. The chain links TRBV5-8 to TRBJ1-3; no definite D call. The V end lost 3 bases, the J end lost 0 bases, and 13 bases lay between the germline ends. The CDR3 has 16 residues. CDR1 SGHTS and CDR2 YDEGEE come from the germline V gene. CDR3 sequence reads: CASSSPRRDSGNTIYF. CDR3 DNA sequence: TGTGCCAGCAGCTCCCCCCGACGGGACTCTGGAAACACCATATATTTT. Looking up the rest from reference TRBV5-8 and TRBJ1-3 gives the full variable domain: EAGVTQSPTHLIKTRGQQATLRCSPISGHTSVYWYQQALGLGLQFLLWYDEGEERNRGNFPPRFSGRQFPNYSSELNVNALELEDSALYLCASSSPRRDSGNTIYFGEGSWLTVV.

For the CDR3, the DNA is TGTGCCAGCAGCTTACAGGGCCCGAGGGCTGAAGCTTTCTTT. Its translation: CASSLQGPRAEAFF. The chain couples TRBV7-2 to TRBJ1-1, with a weak D call TRBD1 (5 bases). The germline V and J ends were trimmed by 2 bases and 6 bases, with 13 bases remaining between them. The germline CDR1 and CDR2 sequences are SGHTA and FQGNSA. The CDR3 covers 14 residues.

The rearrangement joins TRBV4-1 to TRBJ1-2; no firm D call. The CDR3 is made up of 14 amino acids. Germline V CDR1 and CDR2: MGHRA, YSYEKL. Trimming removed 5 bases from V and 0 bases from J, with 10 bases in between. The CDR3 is CASSSPLTNYGYTF. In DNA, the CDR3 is TGCGCCAGCAGCTCCCCCCTTACTAACTATGGCTACACCTTC.

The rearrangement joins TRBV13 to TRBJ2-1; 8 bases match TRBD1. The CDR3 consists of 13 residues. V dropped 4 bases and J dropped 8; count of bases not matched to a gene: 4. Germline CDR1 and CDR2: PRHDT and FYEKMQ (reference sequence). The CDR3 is CASSSRGLDEQFF. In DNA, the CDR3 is TGTGCCAGCAGCTCCAGGGGGCTCGATGAGCAGTTCTTC.

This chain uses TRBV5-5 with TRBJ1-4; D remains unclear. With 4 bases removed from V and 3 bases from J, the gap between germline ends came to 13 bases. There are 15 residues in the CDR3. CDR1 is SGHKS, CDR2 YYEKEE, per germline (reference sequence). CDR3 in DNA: TGTGCCAGCAGCCCGGAGTTAGCGGCTAATGAAAAACTGTTTTTT. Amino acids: CASSPELAANEKLFF. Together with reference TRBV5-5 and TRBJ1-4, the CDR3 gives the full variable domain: DAGVTQSPTHLIKTRGQQVTLRCSPISGHKSVSWYQQVLGQGPQFIFQYYEKEERGRGNFPDRFSARQFPNYSSELNVNALLLGDSALYLCASSPELAANEKLFFGSGTQLSVL.

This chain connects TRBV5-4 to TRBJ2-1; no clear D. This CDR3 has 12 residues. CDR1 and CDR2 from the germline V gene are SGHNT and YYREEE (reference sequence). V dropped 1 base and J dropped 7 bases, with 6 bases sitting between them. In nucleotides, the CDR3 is TGTGCCAGCAGCTTGTGGAAAAATGAGCAGTTCTTC. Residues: CASSLWKNEQFF.

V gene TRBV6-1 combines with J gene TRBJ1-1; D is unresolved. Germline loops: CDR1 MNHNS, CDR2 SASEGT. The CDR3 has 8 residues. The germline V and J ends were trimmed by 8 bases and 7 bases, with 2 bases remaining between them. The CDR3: CASDEAFF. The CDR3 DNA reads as TGTGCCAGCGATGAAGCTTTCTTT.

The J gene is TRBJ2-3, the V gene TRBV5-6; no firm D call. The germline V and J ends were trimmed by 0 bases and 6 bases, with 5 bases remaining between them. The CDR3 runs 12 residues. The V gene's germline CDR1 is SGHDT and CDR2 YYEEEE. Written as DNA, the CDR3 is TGTGCCAGCAGCTTGGTGGGGGATACGCAGTATTTT. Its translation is CASSLVGDTQYF.

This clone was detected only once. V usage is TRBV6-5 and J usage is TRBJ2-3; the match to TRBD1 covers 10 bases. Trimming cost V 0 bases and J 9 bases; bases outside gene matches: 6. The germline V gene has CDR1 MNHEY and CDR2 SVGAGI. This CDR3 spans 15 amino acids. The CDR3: CASSYSDRGRGTQYF. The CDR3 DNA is TGTGCCAGCAGTTACTCGGACAGGGGGAGGGGGACGCAGTATTTT.

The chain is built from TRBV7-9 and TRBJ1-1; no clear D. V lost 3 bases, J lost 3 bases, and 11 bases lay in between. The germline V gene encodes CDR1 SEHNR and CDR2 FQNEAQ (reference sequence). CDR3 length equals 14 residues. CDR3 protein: CASSLITEYTEAFF. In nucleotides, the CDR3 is TGTGCCAGCAGCTTGATTACAGAATACACTGAAGCTTTCTTT. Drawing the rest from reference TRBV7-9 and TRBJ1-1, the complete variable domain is DTGVSQNPRHKITKRGQNVTFRCDPISEHNRLYWYRQTLGQGPEFLTYFQNEAQLEKSRLLSDRFSAERPKGSFSTLEIQRTEQGDSAMYLCASSLITEYTEAFFGQGTRLTVV.

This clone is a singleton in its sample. CDR3 sequence (DNA): TGTGCCAGCAGCTCCACCGGGACTAGCGGGAGTTATAATACGCAGTATTTT. This gives the protein CASSSTGTSGSYNTQYF. This chain links TRBV7-2 with TRBJ2-3, with 14 bases that match TRBD2. The CDR3 runs to 17 residues. Germline assignment: CDR1 SGHTA and CDR2 FQGNSA. With V trimmed by 4 bases and J by 7 bases, 10 bases remained unmatched.

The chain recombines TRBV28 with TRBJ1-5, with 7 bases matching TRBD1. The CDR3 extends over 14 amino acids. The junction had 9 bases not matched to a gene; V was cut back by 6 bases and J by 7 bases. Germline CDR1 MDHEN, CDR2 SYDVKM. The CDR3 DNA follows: TGTGCCAGCAGCCAGGACAGGCCCAAACAGCCCCAGCATTTT. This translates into CASSQDRPKQPQHF.

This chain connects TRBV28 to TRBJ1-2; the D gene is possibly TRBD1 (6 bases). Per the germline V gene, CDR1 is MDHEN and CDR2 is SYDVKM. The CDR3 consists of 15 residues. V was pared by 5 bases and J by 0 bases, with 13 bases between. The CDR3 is CASSKGEYSNYGYTF. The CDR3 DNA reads TGTGCCAGCAGTAAGGGGGAATATTCTAACTATGGCTACACCTTC.

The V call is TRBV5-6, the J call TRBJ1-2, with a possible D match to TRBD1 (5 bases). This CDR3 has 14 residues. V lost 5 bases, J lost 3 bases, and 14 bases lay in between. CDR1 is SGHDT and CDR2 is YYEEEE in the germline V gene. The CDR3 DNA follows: TGTGCCAGCAGGGCGTGGGGCAGCGACTATGGCTACACCTTC. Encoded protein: CASRAWGSDYGYTF.

CDR3 nucleotides: TGTGCCAGTGACCTTACGGGAGACGGGAATGAGCAGTTCTTC. The encoded protein is CASDLTGDGNEQFF. J is TRBJ2-1 and V is TRBV28; a possible D gene is TRBD2 (6 bases). The CDR3 contains 14 residues. Trimming shortened V by 9 bases and J by 7 bases, and 19 bases separated the two germline ends. Germline assignment: CDR1 MDHEN and CDR2 SYDVKM.

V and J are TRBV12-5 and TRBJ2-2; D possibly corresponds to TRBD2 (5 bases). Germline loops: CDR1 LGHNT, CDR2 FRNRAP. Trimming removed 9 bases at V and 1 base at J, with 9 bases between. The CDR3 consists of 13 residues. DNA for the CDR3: TGTGCTAGGGGAGCCATGAACACCGGGGAGCTGTTTTTT. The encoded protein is CARGAMNTGELFF.